Below, 25 T cell receptor beta chains from the same sample are listed, as sequenced in a study of long-term antiretroviral therapy in people with HIV. Running of the v3.0 immunoSEQ assay took place at survey level. The method was immunoSEQ multiplex PCR; TCRdb's version includes in-frame clones alone and lacks a portion of them. The data show about 20,000 clones, 85% to 90% seen once. The sample in question was unsorted PBMCs, obtained 1.8 years before starting antiretroviral therapy. These receptors were collected from a young woman with HIV.

The chain joins TRBV18 to TRBJ1-1; D is unclear. The germline CDR1 and CDR2 sequences are KGHSH and LQKENI. This CDR3 comprises 16 residues. V was clipped by 2 bases and J by 1 base, with 14 bases between them. CDR3 amino acids: CASSPSEARGNTEAFF. CDR3 in DNA: TGTGCCAGCTCACCAAGTGAGGCAAGAGGGAACACTGAAGCTTTCTTT.

The chain has TRBV29-1 and TRBJ1-1; tentatively, D is TRBD1 (5 bases). There are 14 residues in the CDR3. Germline V gives CDR1 SQVTM, CDR2 ANQGSEA. The V end was cut by 4 bases, the J end by 4 bases, with 16 bases between. The DNA of the CDR3 is TGCAGCGTTGCCGGCACGTACGACAGCACTGAAGCTTTCTTT. Amino acid sequence: CSVAGTYDSTEAFF.

The chain links TRBV7-3 to TRBJ1-2; TRBD1 might be the D (5 bases). This CDR3 spans 16 amino acids. The germline CDR1 and CDR2 sequences are SGHTA and FQGTGA. The germline V and J ends were trimmed by 5 bases and 6 bases, with 22 bases remaining between them. CDR3 in DNA: TGTGCCAGCAGCCCCGCGTGGAATAGGGACCCAGATGGCTACACCTTC. It encodes CASSPAWNRDPDGYTF.

The J gene is TRBJ2-3, the V gene TRBV9; D may match TRBD1 or TRBD2 (5 bases each). Germline V gives CDR1 SGDLS, CDR2 YYNGEE. Trimming removed 0 bases at V and 6 bases at J, with 11 bases between. The CDR3 consists of 14 residues. This chain's CDR3 is CASSVVEGSDTQYF. CDR3 DNA sequence: TGTGCCAGCAGCGTAGTTGAGGGGAGCGATACGCAGTATTTT. The complete variable domain, with remaining parts taken from reference TRBV9 and TRBJ2-3, reads DSGVTQTPKHLITATGQRVTLRCSPRSGDLSVYWYQQSLDQGLQFLIQYYNGEERAKGNILERFSAQQFPDLHSELNLSSLELGDSALYFCASSVVEGSDTQYFGPGTRLTVL.

The CDR3 DNA sequence: TGTGCCAGCAGTCCCAACAGGGGAAGGAACACCGGGGAGCTGTTTTTT. Its protein is CASSPNRGRNTGELFF. The V and J genes are TRBV6-6 and TRBJ2-2; 7 nucleotides agree with TRBD1. V dropped 5 bases and J dropped 1; count of bases not matched to a gene: 7. CDR3 length: 16 residues. From germline, CDR1 is MNHNY and CDR2 SVGAGI (reference sequence).

The chain recombines TRBV19 with TRBJ2-1, with TRBD1 matching over 7 bases. CDR3 length: 13 amino acids. V lost 5 bases, J lost 13 bases, and 11 bases stayed unmatched. Germline V gives CDR1 LNHDA, CDR2 SQIVND (reference sequence). CDR3 sequence reads: CASSSRPGQPQFF. The CDR3 nucleotides read TGTGCCAGTAGTTCGAGACCGGGACAGCCACAGTTCTTC.

The rearrangement joins TRBV2 to TRBJ1-5; TRBD1 agrees at 8 bases. V dropped 6 bases and J dropped 4; count of bases not matched to a gene: 5. Germline assignment: CDR1 SNHLY and CDR2 FYNNEI. The CDR3 covers 14 residues. The CDR3 bases are TGTGCCAGCAGCCCCGGACAGGGAAATCAGCCCCAGCATTTT. Its protein product is CASSPGQGNQPQHF.

The chain has TRBV5-5 and TRBJ1-6, with a weak D call TRBD1 (6 bases). This CDR3 contains 17 residues. Germline V CDR1 and CDR2: SGHKS, YYEKEE (reference sequence). V lost 0 bases and J lost 6, with 16 bases in between. Written as DNA, the CDR3 is TGTGCCAGCAGCTTGGTACCTGGTCAACAGGGTAATTCACCCCTCCACTTT. This encodes CASSLVPGQQGNSPLHF.

V gene TRBV7-3 combines with J gene TRBJ2-2; TRBD2 matches at 7 bases. V trimming: 6 bases; J trimming: 1 base; junction bases outside the gene matches: 5. Germline CDR1 is SGHTA and CDR2 is FQGTGA. The CDR3 runs to 15 residues. CDR3 in amino acids: CASRRGTKNTGELFF. CDR3 nucleotide sequence: TGTGCCAGCAGGCGGGGGACTAAGAACACCGGGGAGCTGTTTTTT.

The rearrangement links TRBV2 to TRBJ1-1; D remains ambiguous. The V end was cut by 7 bases, the J end by 0 bases, with 9 bases between. Germline V gene lookup returns CDR1 SNHLY and CDR2 FYNNEI. This CDR3 contains 13 residues. In DNA, the CDR3 is TGTGCCAGCATAATAGGGTTGAACACTGAAGCTTTCTTT. Translated, it gives CASIIGLNTEAFF.

The chain is built from TRBV9 and TRBJ1-1; 7 bases are shared with TRBD1. This CDR3 has 17 amino acids. Per the germline V gene, CDR1 is SGDLS and CDR2 is YYNGEE. V trimming: 0 bases; J trimming: 4 bases; junction bases outside the gene matches: 12. Here the CDR3 DNA reads TGTGCCAGCAGCGTAGGAGGGGGCGGAACGCGGGTCACTGAAGCTTTCTTT. Translation: CASSVGGGGTRVTEAFF.

This chain links TRBV6-1 with TRBJ1-1; 7 bases map to TRBD1. This CDR3 is built from 13 residues. Germline V lookup: CDR1 MNHNS, CDR2 SASEGT. The ends lost 8 bases at V and 0 bases at J; junction bases unmatched: 3. The CDR3 here is CASSRGLNTEAFF. For the CDR3, the DNA is TGTGCCAGCTCTAGGGGGCTGAACACTGAAGCTTTCTTT.

V usage is TRBV9 and J usage is TRBJ2-5; D gene ambiguous. In germline, CDR1 is SGDLS, CDR2 YYNGEE. Trimming took 0 bases from V and 4 from J, leaving 16 bases between them. This CDR3 region has 16 residues. The CDR3 DNA is TGTGCCAGCAGCGTAGCTGGGCGGCGGAACGGAGAGACCCAGTACTTC. It specifies CASSVAGRRNGETQYF. Supplemented by reference TRBV9 and TRBJ2-5, the full variable domain reads DSGVTQTPKHLITATGQRVTLRCSPRSGDLSVYWYQQSLDQGLQFLIQYYNGEERAKGNILERFSAQQFPDLHSELNLSSLELGDSALYFCASSVAGRRNGETQYFGPGTRLLVL.

This clone was picked up one time. This chain connects TRBV5-4 to TRBJ1-1; 7 bases line up with TRBD1. The CDR3 spans 14 residues. CDR1 is SGHNT, CDR2 YYREEE, per germline (reference sequence). V lost 4 bases, J lost 1 base, and 4 bases stayed unmatched. The CDR3 bases are TGTGCCAGCAGCCAATCAGGGGGGAACACTGAAGCTTTCTTT. This translates into CASSQSGGNTEAFF. Supplemented by reference TRBV5-4 and TRBJ1-1, the full variable domain reads ETGVTQSPTHLIKTRGQQVTLRCSSQSGHNTVSWYQQALGQGPQFIFQYYREEENGRGNFPPRFSGLQFPNYSSELNVNALELDDSALYLCASSQSGGNTEAFFGQGTRLTVV.

The chain has TRBV6-4 and TRBJ1-1; D is ambiguous. Germline V CDR1 and CDR2: MRHNA, SNTAGT. Trimming removed 5 bases from V and 1 base from J, with 11 bases in between. This CDR3 has 14 residues. Written as DNA, the CDR3 is TGTGCCAGCAGTCTACAGCCATGGAACACTGAAGCTTTCTTT. Encoded protein: CASSLQPWNTEAFF.

The rearrangement joins TRBV27 to TRBJ2-5; a weak D match, TRBD2 (7 bases). Trimming removed 2 bases at V and 4 bases at J, with 11 bases between. CDR3 length equals 14 residues. From germline, CDR1 is MNHEY and CDR2 SMNVEV (reference sequence). CDR3 region: CASSLGGGLETQYF. The DNA of the CDR3 is TGTGCCAGCAGTTTAGGGGGGGGCCTAGAGACCCAGTACTTC.

The chain has TRBV6-5 and TRBJ1-1, with D perhaps TRBD1 (5 bases). The CDR3 is made up of 15 amino acids. Germline CDR1 is MNHEY and CDR2 is SVGAGI. Trimming stripped 3 bases from V and 4 bases from J, with 15 bases between. CDR3 bases: TGTGCCAGCAGTTATGTGGGGGAGTTGGGCACTGAAGCTTTCTTT. Translation gives CASSYVGELGTEAFF.

The V call is TRBV6-5, the J call TRBJ1-2; D uncertain. CDR1 and CDR2 (germline): MNHEY, SVGAGI. The CDR3 is made up of 13 amino acids. V was cut by 6 bases and J by 6 bases, with 14 bases left in between. This CDR3 is CASRRTQGHGYTF. The CDR3 nucleotides are TGTGCCAGCAGAAGGACCCAAGGTCATGGCTACACCTTC.

This chain joins TRBV5-6 and TRBJ2-7; D is perhaps TRBD1 (5 bases). The CDR3 extends over 16 amino acids. The V gene lost 0 bases and the J gene lost 5 bases, with 18 bases spanning the gap. The germline gives CDR1 SGHDT, CDR2 YYEEEE. For the CDR3, the DNA is TGTGCCAGCAGCTTGGGACCTGAAGGGGTTAGGGACGAGCAGTACGTC. Translating it yields CASSLGPEGVRDEQYV.

This clone turned up a few times. The chain uses TRBV11-2 and TRBJ1-6; TRBD1 aligns across 12 bases. CDR1 and CDR2 from the germline V gene are SGHAT and FQNNGV. The CDR3 has 16 amino acids. J gave up 10 bases and V 2 bases, and 6 bases lay outside the gene matches. In DNA form, the CDR3 reads TGTGCCAGCAGCTTAAGTAGGGACAGGGGGCAATCACCCCTCCACTTT. Its translation: CASSLSRDRGQSPLHF.

This clone showed up just a few times. V usage is TRBV19 and J usage is TRBJ1-1, with 9 nucleotides matching TRBD1. The J segment lost 8 bases and the V segment lost 1 base, leaving 5 bases of the junction unmatched. The CDR3 runs to 14 residues. Germline V gives CDR1 LNHDA, CDR2 SQIVND (reference sequence). The DNA of the CDR3 is TGTGCCAGTAGTATAGGGGGACAGGGCTCGGAAGCTTTCTTT. It codes for CASSIGGQGSEAFF. Full variable domain (outside the CDR3, taken from reference TRBV19 and TRBJ1-1): DGGITQSPKYLFRKEGQNVTLSCEQNLNHDAMYWYRQDPGQGLRLIYYSQIVNDFQKGDIAEGYSVSREKKESFPLTVTSAQKNPTAFYLCASSIGGQGSEAFFGQGTRLTVV.

This rearrangement joins TRBV5-1 to TRBJ2-3; TRBD2 matches 13 bases. V gave up 1 base and J gave up 5 bases; unmatched junction bases: 7. CDR1 is SGHRS, CDR2 YFSETQ, per germline. CDR3 length: 17 amino acids. Written as DNA, the CDR3 is TGCGCCAGCAGCTTGACCCAACTAGCGGGGGGGCGAGATACGCAGTATTTT. Protein product: CASSLTQLAGGRDTQYF.

The V call is TRBV5-1, the J call TRBJ2-3, with D perhaps TRBD2 (6 bases). This CDR3 is built from 15 residues. With 1 base removed from V and 5 bases from J, the gap between germline ends came to 14 bases. Germline V gene sequence: CDR1 SGHRS, CDR2 YFSETQ. This chain's CDR3 is CASSLRVGGRDTQYF. CDR3 bases: TGCGCCAGCAGCTTGAGGGTCGGGGGTAGAGATACGCAGTATTTT.

CDR3 coding DNA: TGTGCCAGCAGTGAACAGGGGTTAGATGGCTACACCTTC. Translated, it gives CASSEQGLDGYTF. The V call is TRBV2, the J call TRBJ1-2, with TRBD1 as a possible D gene (6 bases). V lost 2 bases, J lost 6 bases, and 10 bases lay in between. The V gene's germline CDR1 is SNHLY and CDR2 FYNNEI. This CDR3 has 13 residues.

This clone was seen only a few times. The V call is TRBV5-5, the J call TRBJ2-7; 9 bases fit TRBD1. The V gene's germline CDR1 is SGHKS and CDR2 YYEKEE (reference sequence). The trim removed 4 bases at V and 5 bases at J, leaving 7 bases unmatched. The CDR3 covers 14 residues. The CDR3 sequence is CASSLGTGLNEQYF. Here the CDR3 DNA reads TGTGCCAGCAGCCTCGGGACAGGGTTAAACGAGCAGTACTTC.